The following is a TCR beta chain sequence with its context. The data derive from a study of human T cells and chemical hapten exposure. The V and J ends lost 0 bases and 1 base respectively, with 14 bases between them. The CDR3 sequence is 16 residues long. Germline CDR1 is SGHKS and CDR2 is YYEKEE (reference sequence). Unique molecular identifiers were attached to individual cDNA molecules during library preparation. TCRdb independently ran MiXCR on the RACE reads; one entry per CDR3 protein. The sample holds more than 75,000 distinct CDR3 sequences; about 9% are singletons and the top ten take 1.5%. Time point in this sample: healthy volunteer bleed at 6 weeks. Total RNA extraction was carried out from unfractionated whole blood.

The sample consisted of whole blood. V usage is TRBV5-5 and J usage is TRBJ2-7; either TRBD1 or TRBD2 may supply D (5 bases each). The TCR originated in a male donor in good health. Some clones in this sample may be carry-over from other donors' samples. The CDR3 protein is CASSLGDAFWSYEQYF. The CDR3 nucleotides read TGTGCCAGCAGCTTGGGGGACGCCTTTTGGTCCTACGAGCAGTACTTC.